This T cell receptor (beta chain) was profiled in a study of response to subunit inactivated influenza vaccine. Study results and limitations: The authors offered the suggestion that each seasonal influenza vaccination recruits few new T cells.

TCRdb passed the RT-PCR reads through MiXCR, listing each CDR3 protein once. The table lists 800,000 to 1,000,000 distinct CDR3 sequences, 21% of them singletons, with roughly 10% in the top ten. Germline CDR1 reads SQVTM; CDR2 reads ANQGSEA. The CDR3 spans 13 residues. Trimming took 6 bases from V and 3 from J, leaving 14 bases between them. This clonotype occurred a few times. Its antigen is undetermined. The sample was PBMCs from blood, taken roughly 5 days after vaccination. The TCR was taken from a man between 45 and 60 years old who received an inactivated influenza vaccine. The rearrangement joins TRBV29-1 to TRBJ2-5, with D hard to call. CDR3 region: CSVAHTAKETQYF. The CDR3 nucleotides read TGCAGCGTCGCACATACAGCGAAAGAGACCCAGTACTTC.